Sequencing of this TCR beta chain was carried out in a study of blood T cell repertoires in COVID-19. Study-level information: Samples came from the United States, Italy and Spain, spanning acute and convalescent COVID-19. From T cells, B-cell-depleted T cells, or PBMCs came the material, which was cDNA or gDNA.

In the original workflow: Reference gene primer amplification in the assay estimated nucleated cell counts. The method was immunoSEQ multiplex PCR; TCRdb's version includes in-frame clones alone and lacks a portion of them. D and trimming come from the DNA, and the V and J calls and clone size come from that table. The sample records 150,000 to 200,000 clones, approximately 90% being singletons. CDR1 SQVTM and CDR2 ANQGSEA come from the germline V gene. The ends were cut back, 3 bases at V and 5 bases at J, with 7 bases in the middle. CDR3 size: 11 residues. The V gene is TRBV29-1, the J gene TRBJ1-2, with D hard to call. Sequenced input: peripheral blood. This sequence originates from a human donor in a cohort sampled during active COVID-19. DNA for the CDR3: TGCAGCGTTGAGTGGGAGTATGGCTACACCTTC. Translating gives CSVEWEYGYTF.